This T cell receptor (beta chain) originates from a study of blood T cell repertoires in COVID-19. V shed 5 bases, J shed 6 bases, and the junction held 6 bases outside the gene matches. Per the germline V gene, CDR1 is SGHTA and CDR2 is FQGNSA. The CDR3 loop spans 14 amino acids. Profiled with immunoSEQ multiplex PCR; TCRdb holds only in-frame clones, not every one. The sample holds 150,000 to 200,000 clones, approximately 90% seen once. Material: peripheral blood. The chain recombines TRBV7-2 with TRBJ1-2; 10 positions agree with TRBD1. The TCR was taken from a man aged 18 to 35 with active or convalescent COVID-19. CDR3 sequence: CASSGRQGANGYTF. Written as DNA, the CDR3 is TGTGCCAGCAGCGGGCGACAGGGGGCAAATGGCTACACCTTC. Filled out from reference TRBV7-2 and TRBJ1-2, the complete variable domain reads GAGVSQSPSNKVTEKGKDVELRCDPISGHTALYWYRQSLGQGLEFLIYFQGNSAPDKSGLPSDRFSAERTGGSVSTLTIQRTQQEDSAVYLCASSGRQGANGYTFGSGTRLTVV.